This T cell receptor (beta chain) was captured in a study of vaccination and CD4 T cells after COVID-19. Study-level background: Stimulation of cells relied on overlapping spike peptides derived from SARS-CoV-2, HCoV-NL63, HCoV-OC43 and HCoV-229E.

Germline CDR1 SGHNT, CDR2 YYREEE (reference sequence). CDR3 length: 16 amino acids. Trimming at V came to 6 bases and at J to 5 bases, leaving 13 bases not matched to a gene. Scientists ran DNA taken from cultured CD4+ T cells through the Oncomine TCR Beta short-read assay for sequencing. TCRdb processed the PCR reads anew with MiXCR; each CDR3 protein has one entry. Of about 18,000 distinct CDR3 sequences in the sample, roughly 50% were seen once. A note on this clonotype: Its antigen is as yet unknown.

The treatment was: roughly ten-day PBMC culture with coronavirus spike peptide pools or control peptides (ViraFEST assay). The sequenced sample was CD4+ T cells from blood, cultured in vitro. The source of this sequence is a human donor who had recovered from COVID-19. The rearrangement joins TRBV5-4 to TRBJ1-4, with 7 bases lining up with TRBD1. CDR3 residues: CASTQGGARGNEKLFF. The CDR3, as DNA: TGTGCCAGCACCCAGGGGGGGGCTAGGGGAAATGAAAAACTGTTTTTT.